The sequence of this T cell receptor beta chain was determined in a study of identical twins. General study findings and limits: The study based its conclusions on cross-sectional statistical analysis and did not follow the same donors.

Addition of a universal primer site occurred through template switching, and cDNA carried unique molecular identifiers. A single record per CDR3 protein comes from TCRdb applying MiXCR to the 5' RACE reads. There are about 790,000 distinct CDR3 sequences in the sample; 15% to 20% occur only once, and roughly 13% lies in the top ten. The CDR3 is made up of 17 amino acids. V shed 0 bases, J shed 0 bases, and the junction held 0 bases outside the gene matches. The germline V gene encodes CDR1 SGHDT and CDR2 YYEEEE. This clonotype was detected ten times or more. Its antigen is not known. This sample also belongs to another study, concerning T cells expressing NK-cell markers. From that second work: Sorted CD3+CD56+NKG2C+, CD3+CD56+NKG2C- and CD3+CD56-NKG2C+ T cells provided the TCR beta repertoires. About six donors carried dominant NKG2C+ clonotypes that made up about 1.0-8% of their CD8+ T cells.

The sample taken for sequencing was PBMCs. This TCR was sampled from a woman aged 18-29 years in good health. The chain uses TRBV5-6 and TRBJ2-1; the match to TRBD2 covers 13 bases. The CDR3 here is CASSLGTSGSSYNEQFF. DNA for the CDR3: TGTGCCAGCAGCTTGGGGACTAGCGGGAGCTCCTACAATGAGCAGTTCTTC.